These T cell receptor beta chains were read from a single sample in a study of blood T cell repertoires in COVID-19. Assay used: immunoSEQ multiplex PCR; TCRdb lists only in-frame clones, some missing. The table shows 370,000 or so clones, with around 87% occurring only once. The sequencing sample was made of PBMCs or T cells enriched from blood (not recorded which). The receptors derive from a man aged 25 to 40 who had recovered from COVID-19. Both conserved end residues are part of each CDR3. Each record gives: D gene, V gene, clone size, J gene, CDR3 length, CDR3 protein, CDR3 DNA. The D gene is left open where the match is weak. Rows may omit the clone size; those that give it use once, few, many or a size class.

d_gene: .; v_gene: TRBV7-7; abundance: .; j_gene: TRBJ2-5; len: 15; CDR3aa: CASSSSTQGLETQYF; CDR3nt: TGTGCCAGCAGCTCATCTACGCAGGGGTTAGAGACCCAGTACTTC
d_gene: .; v_gene: TRBV7-9; abundance: .; j_gene: TRBJ2-7; len: 14; CDR3aa: CASSLGTDTYEQYF; CDR3nt: TGTGCCAGCAGCTTGGGGACTGATACCTACGAGCAGTACTTC
d_gene: .; v_gene: TRBV15; abundance: .; j_gene: TRBJ1-3; len: 15; CDR3aa: CATSRDVFSGNTIYF; CDR3nt: TGTGCCACCAGCAGAGATGTATTTTCCGGAAACACCATATATTTT
d_gene: .; v_gene: TRBV20-1; abundance: .; j_gene: TRBJ2-5; len: 11; CDR3aa: CSAHGGGDQYF; CDR3nt: TGCAGTGCCCACGGTGGTGGAGACCAGTACTTC
d_gene: .; v_gene: TRBV7-8; abundance: .; j_gene: TRBJ2-7; len: 15; CDR3aa: CASSLALGSAYEQYF; CDR3nt: TGTGCCAGCAGCTTGGCCCTCGGGAGCGCCTACGAGCAGTACTTC
d_gene: TRBD1; v_gene: TRBV2; abundance: .; j_gene: TRBJ2-2; len: 15; CDR3aa: CASKRQGGSTGELFF; CDR3nt: TGTGCCAGCAAAAGGCAAGGGGGCAGCACCGGGGAGCTGTTTTTT
d_gene: .; v_gene: TRBV4-2; abundance: .; j_gene: TRBJ2-7; len: 15; CDR3aa: CASSQEGSSPDEQYF; CDR3nt: TGTGCCAGCAGCCAAGAAGGGTCTAGCCCCGACGAGCAGTACTTC
d_gene: TRBD1; v_gene: TRBV2; abundance: .; j_gene: TRBJ2-7; len: 14; CDR3aa: CASSNRGVAYEQYF; CDR3nt: TGTGCCAGCAGTAACAGGGGGGTCGCCTACGAGCAGTACTTC
d_gene: .; v_gene: TRBV18; abundance: .; j_gene: TRBJ2-3; len: 12; CDR3aa: CASSLNPDTQYF; CDR3nt: TGTGCCAGCTCACTAAATCCAGATACGCAGTATTTT
d_gene: .; v_gene: TRBV12-3/TRBV12-4; abundance: .; j_gene: TRBJ2-3; len: 13; CDR3aa: CASRRDFTDTQYF; CDR3nt: TGTGCCAGCAGGCGGGACTTCACAGATACGCAGTATTTT
d_gene: .; v_gene: TRBV5-1; abundance: .; j_gene: TRBJ1-1; len: 15; CDR3aa: CASRTVPQGDTEAFF; CDR3nt: TGCGCCAGCAGGACCGTACCACAGGGCGACACTGAAGCTTTCTTT
d_gene: .; v_gene: TRBV6-5; abundance: .; j_gene: TRBJ1-5; len: 15; CDR3aa: CASSYSHDGGQPQHF; CDR3nt: TGTGCCAGCAGTTACTCTCATGACGGAGGTCAGCCCCAGCATTTT
d_gene: .; v_gene: TRBV19; abundance: .; j_gene: TRBJ2-2; len: 16; CDR3aa: CASSDPGGPNTGELFF; CDR3nt: TGTGCCAGTAGTGACCCCGGGGGACCGAACACCGGGGAGCTGTTTTTT
d_gene: .; v_gene: TRBV18; abundance: .; j_gene: TRBJ1-6; len: 14; CDR3aa: CASSFRGPNSPLHF; CDR3nt: TGTGCCAGCTCATTCAGGGGCCCCAATTCACCCCTCCACTTT
d_gene: .; v_gene: TRBV9; abundance: .; j_gene: TRBJ1-6; len: 14; CDR3aa: CASSPVGGYQTLHF; CDR3nt: TGTGCCAGCAGCCCTGTAGGAGGATATCAAACCCTCCACTTT
d_gene: .; v_gene: TRBV30; abundance: .; j_gene: TRBJ1-2; len: 13; CDR3aa: CAWSVGDTYGYTF; CDR3nt: TGTGCCTGGAGTGTGGGAGACACCTATGGCTACACCTTC
d_gene: TRBD1; v_gene: TRBV10-3; abundance: .; j_gene: TRBJ1-2; len: 14; CDR3aa: CAISVEGQVYGYTF; CDR3nt: TGTGCCATCAGTGTAGAGGGACAGGTCTATGGCTACACCTTC
d_gene: .; v_gene: TRBV30; abundance: .; j_gene: TRBJ1-1; len: 13; CDR3aa: CAWSPMGQTEAFF; CDR3nt: TGTGCCTGGAGTCCGATGGGACAAACTGAAGCTTTCTTT
d_gene: .; v_gene: TRBV7-2; abundance: .; j_gene: TRBJ1-5; len: 12; CDR3aa: CASSLFNQPQHF; CDR3nt: TGTGCCAGCAGCCTCTTCAATCAGCCCCAGCATTTT
d_gene: TRBD1; v_gene: TRBV7-9; abundance: .; j_gene: TRBJ1-2; len: 14; CDR3aa: CASSRLQGAGGYTF; CDR3nt: TGTGCCAGCAGCCGCCTACAGGGGGCGGGGGGCTACACCTTC
d_gene: .; v_gene: TRBV14; abundance: .; j_gene: TRBJ2-7; len: 14; CDR3aa: CASSRAGDAYEQYF; CDR3nt: TGTGCCAGCAGCCGGGCAGGGGATGCCTACGAGCAGTACTTC
d_gene: TRBD1; v_gene: TRBV5-1; abundance: .; j_gene: TRBJ2-7; len: 14; CDR3aa: CASTDTGDSYEQYF; CDR3nt: TGCGCCAGCACCGATACAGGGGACTCCTACGAGCAGTACTTC
d_gene: .; v_gene: TRBV3-1/TRBV3-2; abundance: .; j_gene: TRBJ1-4; len: 16; CDR3aa: CASSQDKSGSREKLFF; CDR3nt: TGTGCCAGCAGCCAAGATAAATCCGGGAGTAGAGAAAAACTGTTTTTT
d_gene: .; v_gene: TRBV19; abundance: once; j_gene: TRBJ1-1; len: 13; CDR3aa: CASSIAQNTEAFF; CDR3nt: TGTGCCAGTAGTATAGCACAGAACACTGAAGCTTTCTTT
d_gene: TRBD1; v_gene: TRBV5-1; abundance: .; j_gene: TRBJ2-7; len: 14; CDR3aa: CASSLWDRVNEQYF; CDR3nt: TGCGCCAGCAGCTTGTGGGACAGGGTCAACGAGCAGTACTTC
d_gene: .; v_gene: TRBV4-1; abundance: few; j_gene: TRBJ1-2; len: 13; CDR3aa: CASSHGSRGGYTF; CDR3nt: TGCGCCAGCAGCCACGGCAGCCGGGGAGGCTACACCTTC
d_gene: .; v_gene: TRBV19; abundance: .; j_gene: TRBJ1-3; len: 13; CDR3aa: CASTHPQGHTIYF; CDR3nt: TGTGCCAGTACTCACCCTCAGGGGCACACCATATATTTT
d_gene: TRBD1; v_gene: TRBV10-3; abundance: .; j_gene: TRBJ1-2; len: 18; CDR3aa: CAISESSLTGLPNYGYTF; CDR3nt: TGTGCCATCAGTGAGTCATCGCTGACAGGGCTCCCTAACTATGGCTACACCTTC
d_gene: .; v_gene: TRBV6-5; abundance: .; j_gene: TRBJ1-2; len: 13; CDR3aa: CASSYRGYYGYTF; CDR3nt: TGTGCCAGCAGTTACAGAGGATACTATGGCTACACCTTC
d_gene: .; v_gene: TRBV2; abundance: .; j_gene: TRBJ2-3; len: 15; CDR3aa: CASSEAGLSADTQYF; CDR3nt: TGTGCCAGCAGTGAAGCGGGCCTCTCGGCAGATACGCAGTATTTT
d_gene: .; v_gene: TRBV7-2; abundance: .; j_gene: TRBJ1-1; len: 12; CDR3aa: CSFRAGYTEAFF; CDR3nt: TGTTCCTTCAGGGCGGGGTACACTGAAGCTTTCTTT
d_gene: .; v_gene: TRBV27; abundance: .; j_gene: TRBJ1-6; len: 15; CDR3aa: CASSWESSYNSPLHF; CDR3nt: TGTGCCAGCAGCTGGGAGAGCTCCTATAATTCACCCCTCCACTTT
d_gene: .; v_gene: TRBV5-1; abundance: .; j_gene: TRBJ1-4; len: 17; CDR3aa: CASSFSGLGGVDEKLFF; CDR3nt: TGCGCCAGCAGCTTCTCGGGGCTTGGCGGGGTTGATGAAAAACTGTTTTTT
d_gene: TRBD2; v_gene: TRBV6-2/TRBV6-3; abundance: few; j_gene: TRBJ2-2; len: 16; CDR3aa: CASSYRTSGDTGELFF; CDR3nt: TGTGCCAGCAGTTACCGGACTAGCGGGGACACCGGGGAGCTGTTTTTT
d_gene: .; v_gene: TRBV19; abundance: .; j_gene: TRBJ1-4; len: 15; CDR3aa: CASRTVAVLREKLFF; CDR3nt: TGTGCCAGTAGAACCGTGGCGGTTTTGAGGGAAAAACTGTTTTTT
d_gene: .; v_gene: TRBV7-2; abundance: .; j_gene: TRBJ2-7; len: 14; CDR3aa: CASSLLEGVHEQYF; CDR3nt: TGTGCCAGCAGCTTATTGGAGGGAGTCCACGAGCAGTACTTC
d_gene: TRBD1; v_gene: TRBV9; abundance: .; j_gene: TRBJ1-5; len: 16; CDR3aa: CASSAGQGGSNQPQHF; CDR3nt: TGTGCCAGCAGCGCGGGACAGGGGGGGAGCAATCAGCCCCAGCATTTT
d_gene: .; v_gene: TRBV4-3; abundance: .; j_gene: TRBJ2-6; len: 15; CDR3aa: CASSQEQTGANVLTF; CDR3nt: TGCGCCAGCAGCCAAGAGCAGACTGGGGCCAACGTCCTGACTTTC
d_gene: .; v_gene: TRBV9; abundance: .; j_gene: TRBJ2-2; len: 15; CDR3aa: CASSVGGGHTGELFF; CDR3nt: TGTGCCAGCAGCGTAGGGGGGGGCCACACCGGGGAGCTGTTTTTT
d_gene: TRBD2; v_gene: TRBV30; abundance: .; j_gene: TRBJ2-1; len: 14; CDR3aa: CASGLVEPYNEQFF; CDR3nt: TGTGCTTCGGGACTAGTGGAGCCCTACAATGAGCAGTTCTTC
d_gene: .; v_gene: TRBV12-3/TRBV12-4; abundance: .; j_gene: TRBJ1-2; len: 13; CDR3aa: CASSLEGRDGYTF; CDR3nt: TGTGCCAGCAGTTTGGAGGGTCGGGACGGCTACACCTTC
d_gene: .; v_gene: TRBV30; abundance: .; j_gene: TRBJ1-1; len: 12; CDR3aa: CAWSVLGGEAFF; CDR3nt: TGTGCCTGGAGTGTACTGGGGGGTGAAGCTTTCTTT
d_gene: .; v_gene: TRBV4-3; abundance: .; j_gene: TRBJ2-7; len: 15; CDR3aa: CASSQGSRSSYEQYF; CDR3nt: TGCGCCAGCAGCCAAGGGTCTAGAAGCTCCTACGAGCAGTACTTC
d_gene: TRBD1; v_gene: TRBV7-9; abundance: .; j_gene: TRBJ1-4; len: 15; CDR3aa: CASSSSQGANEKLFF; CDR3nt: TGTGCCAGCAGCTCTTCACAGGGGGCTAATGAAAAACTGTTTTTT
d_gene: TRBD1; v_gene: TRBV10-1; abundance: .; j_gene: TRBJ1-1; len: 13; CDR3aa: CASSFTGGTEAFF; CDR3nt: TGCGCCAGCAGCTTTACAGGGGGCACTGAAGCTTTCTTT
d_gene: TRBD1; v_gene: TRBV24-1; abundance: few; j_gene: TRBJ1-2; len: 14; CDR3aa: CATQPLGQAKGYTF; CDR3nt: TGTGCCACCCAGCCCCTGGGACAGGCGAAAGGCTACACCTTC
d_gene: .; v_gene: TRBV5-8; abundance: .; j_gene: TRBJ1-4; len: 15; CDR3aa: CASSFGLTGGEKLFF; CDR3nt: TGTGCCAGCAGCTTCGGCCTGACGGGGGGTGAAAAACTGTTTTTT
d_gene: .; v_gene: TRBV7-6; abundance: .; j_gene: TRBJ1-1; len: 13; CDR3aa: CASSPGANTEAFF; CDR3nt: TGTGCCAGCAGCCCGGGAGCGAACACTGAAGCTTTCTTT
d_gene: .; v_gene: TRBV10-3; abundance: .; j_gene: TRBJ1-2; len: 15; CDR3aa: CAISESAGLNYGYTF; CDR3nt: TGTGCCATCAGTGAGTCGGCAGGGCTAAACTATGGCTACACCTTC
d_gene: .; v_gene: TRBV2; abundance: .; j_gene: TRBJ1-1; len: 16; CDR3aa: CASTLRSGGSDTEAFF; CDR3nt: TGTGCCAGCACCCTACGCTCAGGAGGGTCGGACACTGAAGCTTTCTTT
d_gene: .; v_gene: TRBV7-9; abundance: .; j_gene: TRBJ2-5; len: 15; CDR3aa: CASSLGGAYRETQYF; CDR3nt: TGTGCCAGCAGCCTGGGGGGGGCTTACAGGGAGACCCAGTACTTC
d_gene: .; v_gene: TRBV3-1/TRBV3-2; abundance: few; j_gene: TRBJ1-1; len: 15; CDR3aa: CASSQAGAMGTEAFF; CDR3nt: TGTGCCAGCAGCCAAGCAGGGGCAATGGGGACTGAAGCTTTCTTT
d_gene: .; v_gene: TRBV7-9; abundance: .; j_gene: TRBJ1-4; len: 15; CDR3aa: CASSPRGAGVEKLFF; CDR3nt: TGTGCCAGCAGCCCCCGGGGAGCCGGAGTTGAAAAACTGTTTTTT
d_gene: TRBD1; v_gene: TRBV5-1; abundance: .; j_gene: TRBJ2-1; len: 15; CDR3aa: CASSLGPGQYNEQFF; CDR3nt: TGCGCCAGCAGCTTGGGTCCGGGACAGTACAATGAGCAGTTCTTC
d_gene: .; v_gene: TRBV7-2; abundance: .; j_gene: TRBJ1-5; len: 14; CDR3aa: CASSPQIGDQPQHF; CDR3nt: TGTGCCAGCAGCCCGCAGATAGGGGATCAGCCCCAGCATTTT
d_gene: TRBD1; v_gene: TRBV29-1; abundance: .; j_gene: TRBJ1-1; len: 15; CDR3aa: CSVRDSTTMNTEAFF; CDR3nt: TGCAGCGTTAGGGACAGTACTACAATGAACACTGAAGCTTTCTTT